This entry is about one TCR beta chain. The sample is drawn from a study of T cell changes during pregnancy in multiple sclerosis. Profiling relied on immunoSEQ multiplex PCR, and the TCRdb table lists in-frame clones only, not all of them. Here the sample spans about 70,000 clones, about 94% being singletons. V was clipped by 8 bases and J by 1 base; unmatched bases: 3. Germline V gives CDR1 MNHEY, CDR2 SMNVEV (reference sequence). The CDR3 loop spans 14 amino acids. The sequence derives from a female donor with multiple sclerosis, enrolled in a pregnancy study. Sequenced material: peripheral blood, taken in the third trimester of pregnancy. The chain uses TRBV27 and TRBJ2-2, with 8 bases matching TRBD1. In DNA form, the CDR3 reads TGTGCCAGCTGCGGACAGGGGAACACCGGGGAGCTGTTTTTT. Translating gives CASCGQGNTGELFF.